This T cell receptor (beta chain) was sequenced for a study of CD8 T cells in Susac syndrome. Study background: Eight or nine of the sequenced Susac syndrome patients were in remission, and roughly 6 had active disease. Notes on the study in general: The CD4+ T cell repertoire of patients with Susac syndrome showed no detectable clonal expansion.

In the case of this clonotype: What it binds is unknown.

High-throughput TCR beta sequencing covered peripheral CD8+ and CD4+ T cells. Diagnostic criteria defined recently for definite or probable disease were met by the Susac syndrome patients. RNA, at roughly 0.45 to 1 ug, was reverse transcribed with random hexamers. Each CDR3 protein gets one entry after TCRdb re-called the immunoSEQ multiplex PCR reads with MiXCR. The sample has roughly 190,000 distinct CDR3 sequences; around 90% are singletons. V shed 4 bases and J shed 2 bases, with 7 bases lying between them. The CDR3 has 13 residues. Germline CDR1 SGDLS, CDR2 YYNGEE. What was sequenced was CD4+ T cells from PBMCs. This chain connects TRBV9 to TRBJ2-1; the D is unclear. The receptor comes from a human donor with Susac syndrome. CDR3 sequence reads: CASSPQAYNEQFF. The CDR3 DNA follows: TGTGCCAGCAGCCCCCAAGCCTACAATGAGCAGTTCTTC.